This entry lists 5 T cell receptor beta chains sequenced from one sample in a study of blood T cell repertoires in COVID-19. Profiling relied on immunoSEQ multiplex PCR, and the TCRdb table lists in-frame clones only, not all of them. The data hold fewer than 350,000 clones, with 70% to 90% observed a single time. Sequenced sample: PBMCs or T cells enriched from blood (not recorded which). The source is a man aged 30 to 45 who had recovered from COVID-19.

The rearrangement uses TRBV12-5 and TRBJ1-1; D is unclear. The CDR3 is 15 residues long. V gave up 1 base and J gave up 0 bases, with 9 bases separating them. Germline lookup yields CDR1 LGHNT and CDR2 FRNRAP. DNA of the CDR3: TGTGCTAGTGGTTTGGGGGCCTCCTTGAACACTGAAGCTTTCTTT. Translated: CASGLGASLNTEAFF.

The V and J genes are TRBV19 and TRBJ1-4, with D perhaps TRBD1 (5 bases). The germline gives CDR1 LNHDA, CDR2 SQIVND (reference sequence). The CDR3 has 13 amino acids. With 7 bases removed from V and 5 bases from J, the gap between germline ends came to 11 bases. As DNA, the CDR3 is TGTGCCAGTAATACAGGTCTGAATGAAAAACTGTTTTTT. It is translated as CASNTGLNEKLFF.

CDR3 amino acids: CASSGQGGTEAFF. DNA for the CDR3: TGTGCCAGCAGCGGACAGGGGGGGACTGAAGCTTTCTTT. The chain is built from TRBV7-9 and TRBJ1-1; 10 positions match TRBD1. Germline CDR1 reads SEHNR; CDR2 reads FQNEAQ (reference sequence). V shed 5 bases, J shed 5 bases, and the junction held 2 bases outside the gene matches. This CDR3 is built from 13 residues.

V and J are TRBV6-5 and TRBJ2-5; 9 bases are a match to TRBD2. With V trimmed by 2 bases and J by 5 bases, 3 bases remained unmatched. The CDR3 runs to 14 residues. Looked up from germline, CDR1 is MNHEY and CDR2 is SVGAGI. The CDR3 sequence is CASSYGTSSETQYF. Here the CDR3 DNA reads TGTGCCAGCAGTTACGGGACTAGCTCTGAGACCCAGTACTTC.

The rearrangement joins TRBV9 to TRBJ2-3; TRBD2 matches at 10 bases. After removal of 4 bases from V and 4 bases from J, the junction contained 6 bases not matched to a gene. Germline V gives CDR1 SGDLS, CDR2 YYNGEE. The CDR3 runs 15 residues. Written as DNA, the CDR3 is TGTGCCAGCAGCCCGAGCGGGGGGGGATCAGATACGCAGTATTTT. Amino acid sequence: CASSPSGGGSDTQYF.